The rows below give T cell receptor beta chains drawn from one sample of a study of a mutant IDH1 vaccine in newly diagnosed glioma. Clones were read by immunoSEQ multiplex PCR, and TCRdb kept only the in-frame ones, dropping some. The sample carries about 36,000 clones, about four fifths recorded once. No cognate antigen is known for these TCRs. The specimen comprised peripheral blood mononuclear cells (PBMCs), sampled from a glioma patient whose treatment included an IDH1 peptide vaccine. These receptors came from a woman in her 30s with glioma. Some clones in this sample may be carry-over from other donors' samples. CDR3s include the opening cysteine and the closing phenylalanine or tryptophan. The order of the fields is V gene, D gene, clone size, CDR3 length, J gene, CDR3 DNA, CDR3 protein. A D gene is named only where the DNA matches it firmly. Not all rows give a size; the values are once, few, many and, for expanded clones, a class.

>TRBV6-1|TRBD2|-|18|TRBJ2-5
TGTGCCAGCAGTGAAAATAATGCCGGGGCGGGAGTGGAAGAGACCCAGTACTTC
CASSENNAGAGVEETQYF
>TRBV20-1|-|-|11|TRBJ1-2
TGCAGTGTTATGGACAAGGGATTATTCACCTTC
CSVMDKGLFTF
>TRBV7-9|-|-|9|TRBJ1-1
TGTGCCAGCACCCCACCCGCTTTCTTT
CASTPPAFF
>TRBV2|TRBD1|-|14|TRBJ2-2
TGTGCCAGCAGGGACAGGGCGAACACCGGGGAGCTGTTTTTT
CASRDRANTGELFF
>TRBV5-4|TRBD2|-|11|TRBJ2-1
TGTGCCAGCGGGACTAGCATTGAGCAGTTCTTC
CASGTSIEQFF
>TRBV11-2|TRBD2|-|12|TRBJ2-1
TGTGCCAGCAGCCCCGGGGGGGGTGAGCAGTTCTTC
CASSPGGGEQFF
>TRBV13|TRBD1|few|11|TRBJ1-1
TGTGCCAGCGCCGACAGGGATGAAGCTTTCTTT
CASADRDEAFF
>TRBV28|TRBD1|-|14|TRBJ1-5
TGTGCCAGCAGTCTCACCAGGGGGGGTCAGCCCCAGCATTTT
CASSLTRGGQPQHF
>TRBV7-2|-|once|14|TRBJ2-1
TGTGCCAGCAGCAGGGACTCCCCCGGCAAAGAGCAGTTCTTC
CASSRDSPGKEQFF
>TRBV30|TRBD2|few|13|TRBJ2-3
TGTGCCTGGAGCCAAGGCGGGGGAGATACGCAGTATTTT
CAWSQGGGDTQYF
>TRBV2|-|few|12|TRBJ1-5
TGTGCCAGCAGTGAGGGGAATCAGCCCCAGCATTTT
CASSEGNQPQHF
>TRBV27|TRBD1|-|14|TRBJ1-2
TGTGCCAGCAGTTGGACGGGACAGCGAGGCGGCTACACCTTC
CASSWTGQRGGYTF
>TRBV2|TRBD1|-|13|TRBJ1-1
TGTGCCAGCAGGGACAGGGGAAAAACTGAAGCTTTCTTT
CASRDRGKTEAFF
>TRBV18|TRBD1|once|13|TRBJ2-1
TGTGCCACCTTGGGACAGGAGGGGGATGAGCAGTTCTTC
CATLGQEGDEQFF
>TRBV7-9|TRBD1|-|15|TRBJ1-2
TGTGCCAGCAGCTCCGGGACAGCCCCTAACTATGGCTACACCTTC
CASSSGTAPNYGYTF
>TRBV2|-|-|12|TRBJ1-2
TGTGCCAGCAACAGGGTCGACTATGGCTACACCTTC
CASNRVDYGYTF
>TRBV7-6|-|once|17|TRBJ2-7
TGTGCCAGCAGCCTCAACCCGACAGCCCCGGGTTCCTACGAGCAGTACTTC
CASSLNPTAPGSYEQYF
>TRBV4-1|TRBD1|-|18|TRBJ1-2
TGCGCCAGCAGCCCGCAAGGAATAAGGGGGCGCTTCCACTATGGCTACACCTTC
CASSPQGIRGRFHYGYTF
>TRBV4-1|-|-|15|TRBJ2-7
TGCGCCAGCAGCCAACTCCGGGTCCCTCTTATCGAGCAGTACTTC
CASSQLRVPLIEQYF
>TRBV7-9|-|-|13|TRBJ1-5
TGTGCCAGCAGCTTAATGGAGGGACAGCCCCAGCATTTT
CASSLMEGQPQHF
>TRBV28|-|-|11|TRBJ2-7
TGTGCCAGCAGTCAATCCTACGAGCAGTACTTC
CASSQSYEQYF
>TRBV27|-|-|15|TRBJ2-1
TGTGCCAGCAGTAAACGACTAGGACAATACAATGAGCAGTTCTTC
CASSKRLGQYNEQFF
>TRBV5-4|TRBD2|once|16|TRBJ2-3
TGTGCCAGCAGCCACCCTTCTAGCGGGAGGACAGATACGCAGTATTTT
CASSHPSSGRTDTQYF
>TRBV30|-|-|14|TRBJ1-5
TGTGCCTGGAGCCAAGACATCCGAAATCAGCCCCAGCATTTT
CAWSQDIRNQPQHF